This T cell receptor beta chain emerged from a study of Graves' ophthalmopathy and Graves' hyperthyroidism. As for the study in general: Calling hyperthyroidism stable required that no ophthalmopathy show up within 18 months of follow-up.

TCR beta CDR3 regions were amplified from RNA transcripts. Following a first-round RT-PCR that used HTBI primers, a second-round multiplex PCR was carried out. One entry per CDR3 protein results from TCRdb running MiXCR on the multiplex PCR reads. The data contain about 600,000 distinct CDR3 sequences, just under 40% of them singletons. Study conclusions and caveats: Ophthalmopathy and stable hyperthyroidism were discriminated by a 13-signature model, with roughly 88% sensitivity and under 84% specificity.

Turning to this clonotype: Its matching antigen is unknown.

The clonotype originates from an adult man with Graves' hyperthyroidism. The sample consisted of peripheral blood or thyroid tissue (not recorded which).

The CDR3 region is CASVPGGSYNEQFF. The CDR3 nucleotides read TGTGCCAGCGTGCCGGGGGGCTCCTACAATGAGCAGTTCTTC. The V gene is TRBV7-2, the J gene TRBJ2-7; 7 nucleotides match TRBD2. The J call may be wrong; the DNA end is better matched by TRBJ2-1. The CDR3 loop spans 14 amino acids. Germline CDR1 is SGHTA and CDR2 is FQGNSA.